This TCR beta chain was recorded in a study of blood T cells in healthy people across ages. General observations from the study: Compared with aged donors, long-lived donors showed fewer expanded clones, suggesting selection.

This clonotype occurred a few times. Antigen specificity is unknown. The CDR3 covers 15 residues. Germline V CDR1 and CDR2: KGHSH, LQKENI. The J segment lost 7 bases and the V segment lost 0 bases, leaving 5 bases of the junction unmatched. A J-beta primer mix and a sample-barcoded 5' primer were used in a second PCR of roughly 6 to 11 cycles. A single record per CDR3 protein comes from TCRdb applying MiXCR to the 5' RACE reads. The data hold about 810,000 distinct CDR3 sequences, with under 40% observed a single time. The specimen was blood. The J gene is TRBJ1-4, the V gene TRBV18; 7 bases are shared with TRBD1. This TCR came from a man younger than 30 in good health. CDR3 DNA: TGTGCCAGCTCACCACCCGGGACAGCTACTGAAAAACTGTTTTTT. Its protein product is CASSPPGTATEKLFF. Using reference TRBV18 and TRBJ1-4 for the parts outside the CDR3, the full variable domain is NAGVMQNPRHLVRRRGQEARLRCSPMKGHSHVYWYRQLPEEGLKFMVYLQKENIIDESGMPKERFSAEFPKEGPSILRIQQVVRGDSAAYFCASSPPGTATEKLFFGSGTQLSVL.